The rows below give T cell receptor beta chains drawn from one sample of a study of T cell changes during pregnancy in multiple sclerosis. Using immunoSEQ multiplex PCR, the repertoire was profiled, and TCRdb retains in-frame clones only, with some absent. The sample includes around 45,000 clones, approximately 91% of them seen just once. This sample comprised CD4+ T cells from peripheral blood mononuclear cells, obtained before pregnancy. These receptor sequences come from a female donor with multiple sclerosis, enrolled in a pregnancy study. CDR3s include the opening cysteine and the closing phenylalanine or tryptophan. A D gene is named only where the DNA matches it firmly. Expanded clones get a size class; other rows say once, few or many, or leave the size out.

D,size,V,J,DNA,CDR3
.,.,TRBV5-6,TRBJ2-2,TGTGCCAGCAGCTTGGCCGGGACAACGAACACCGGGGAGCTGTTTTTT,CASSLAGTTNTGELFF
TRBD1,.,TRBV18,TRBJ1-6,TGTGCCAGCTCACCACTGGGGGACAGGGGATCCTATAATTCACCCCTCCACTTT,CASSPLGDRGSYNSPLHF
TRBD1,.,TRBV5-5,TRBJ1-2,TGTGCCAGCAGCGTCGGGACAGGGTTCTATGGCTACACCTTC,CASSVGTGFYGYTF
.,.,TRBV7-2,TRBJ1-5,TGTGCCAGCCAGGGGCCTAGCAATCAGCCCCAGCATTTT,CASQGPSNQPQHF
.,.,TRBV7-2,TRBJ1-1,TGTGCCAGCAGCTTCCGGGGGGTCAAGAACACTGAAGCTTTCTTT,CASSFRGVKNTEAFF
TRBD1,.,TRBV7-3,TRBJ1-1,TGTGCCAGCAGCTTGGATGGACTTACCAGGGGGGCTTTCTTT,CASSLDGLTRGAFF
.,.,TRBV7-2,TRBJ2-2,TGTGCCAGCAGCTTAAGACTTAACACCGGGGAGCTGTTTTTT,CASSLRLNTGELFF
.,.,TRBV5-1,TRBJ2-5,TGCGCCAGCAGTAATGGTTACAGCTCGCTAAAAGAGACCCAGTACTTC,CASSNGYSSLKETQYF
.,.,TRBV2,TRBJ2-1,TGTGCCAGCAGTGTTACAAATCTAGTCTTC,CASSVTNLVF
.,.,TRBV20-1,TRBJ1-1,TGCAGGCTGGGCCATAGTGCTTTCTTT,CRLGHSAFF
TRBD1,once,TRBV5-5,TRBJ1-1,TGTGCCAGCAGCCCCTCCCCACAGGGGCGACGAGGCACTGAAGCTTTCTTT,CASSPSPQGRRGTEAFF
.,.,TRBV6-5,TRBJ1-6,TGTGCCAGCAGTTACTGGGCGAAGACCTATAATTCACCCCTCCACTTT,CASSYWAKTYNSPLHF
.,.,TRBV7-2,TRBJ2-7,TGTGCCAGCAGCTTAGACGGCTCCTACGAGCAGTACTTC,CASSLDGSYEQYF
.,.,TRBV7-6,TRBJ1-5,TGTGCCAGCAGCCCGCCGGGCAATCAGCCCCAGCATTTT,CASSPPGNQPQHF
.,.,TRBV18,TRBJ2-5,TGTGCCAGCTCACCTCCGGGGTTACAAGAGACCCAGTACTTC,CASSPPGLQETQYF